These T cell receptor beta chains were read from a single sample in a study of response to subunit inactivated influenza vaccine. TCRdb fed the RT-PCR reads into MiXCR, producing one record per CDR3 protein. The repertoire holds around 540,000 distinct CDR3 sequences, with roughly 12% as singletons. The input for sequencing was PBMCs from blood, taken on the day of vaccination. The receptor set was obtained from a man in his fifties or sixties who received an inactivated influenza vaccine. CDR3s include the opening cysteine and the closing phenylalanine or tryptophan. The order of the fields is CDR3 length, V gene, D gene, clone size, J gene, CDR3 protein, CDR3 DNA. A D gene is named only where the DNA matches it firmly. The size entry is marked missing in some rows and otherwise reads once, few, many or a size class.

13	TRBV7-2	NA	few	TRBJ1-6	CASSSWTEEPLHF	TGTGCCAGCAGCTCATGGACGGAGGAGCCCCTCCACTTT
15	TRBV12-3/TRBV12-4	NA	many	TRBJ2-1	CASSGTGDVNDEQFF	TGTGCCAGCAGTGGAACAGGTGACGTTAACGATGAGCAGTTCTTC
12	TRBV5-1	NA	few	TRBJ1-1	CASPPLCAEAFF	TGCGCCAGCCCCCCGCTGTGCGCTGAAGCTTTCTTT
19	TRBV3-1	NA	many	TRBJ1-6	CASSQDLVKASSYNSPLHF	TGTGCCAGCAGCCAAGATTTAGTAAAGGCGAGCTCCTATAATTCACCCCTCCACTTT
14	TRBV20-1	NA	few	TRBJ2-1	CSASDTDKDNEQFF	TGCAGTGCGAGCGACACCGACAAGGACAATGAGCAGTTCTTC
15	TRBV7-2	NA	NA	TRBJ2-5	CASSLVRQSLETQYF	TGTGCCAGCAGCTTAGTACGTCAGAGCCTAGAGACCCAGTACTTC
16	TRBV5-1	TRBD2	few	TRBJ2-2	CASSWTSGSGTGELFF	TGCGCCAGCAGCTGGACTAGCGGGAGCGGTACCGGGGAGCTGTTTTTT
13	TRBV11-2	NA	few	TRBJ2-5	CASSSFAEKTQYF	TGTGCCAGCAGCTCCTTTGCCGAGAAGACCCAGTACTTC
14	TRBV5-1	NA	many	TRBJ2-7	CASSLEGPSYEQYF	TGCGCCAGCAGCTTGGAAGGGCCCTCCTACGAGCAGTACTTC
16	TRBV7-2	TRBD2	few	TRBJ2-7	CASSLDIASGFYEQYF	TGTGCCAGCAGCTTAGATATTGCTAGCGGGTTCTACGAGCAGTACTTC
13	TRBV6-2/TRBV6-3	NA	NA	TRBJ1-4	CASRDVNVEKLFF	TGTGCCAGCCGGGACGTAAACGTCGAAAAACTGTTTTTT
12	TRBV12-3/TRBV12-4	NA	few	TRBJ2-7	CASSSPLHEQYF	TGTGCCAGCAGTTCGCCACTCCACGAGCAGTACTTC
15	TRBV5-1	NA	many	TRBJ2-1	CASSLGESSYNEQFF	TGCGCCAGCAGCTTGGGGGAGAGCTCCTACAATGAGCAGTTCTTC
13	TRBV29-1	TRBD1	few	TRBJ2-1	CSVLSDRGNEQFF	TGCAGCGTTTTATCGGACAGGGGGAATGAGCAGTTCTTC
12	TRBV20-1	TRBD1	few	TRBJ1-2	CSASTGSHGYTF	TGCAGTGCTTCGACAGGGAGCCATGGCTACACCTTC
13	TRBV6-4	NA	few	TRBJ1-2	CASRSAEGYGYTF	TGTGCCAGCAGATCAGCGGAGGGCTATGGCTACACCTTC
16	TRBV20-1	TRBD2	few	TRBJ2-1	CSARDLAGVTYNEQFF	TGCAGTGCTAGAGATTTAGCGGGAGTGACCTACAATGAGCAGTTCTTC
14	TRBV28	NA	many	TRBJ1-5	CATLGWDSNQPQHF	TGTGCCACCCTGGGATGGGATAGCAATCAGCCCCAGCATTTT
13	TRBV12-3/TRBV12-4	TRBD1	few	TRBJ1-1	CASIRDRATEAFF	TGTGCCAGCATCCGGGACAGGGCGACTGAAGCTTTCTTT
15	TRBV7-2	TRBD1	few	TRBJ2-1	CASSRRDSSYNEQFF	TGTGCCAGCAGCCGACGGGACAGCTCCTACAATGAGCAGTTCTTC
15	TRBV7-6	TRBD2	few	TRBJ2-7	CASSLSSGRGREQYF	TGTGCCAGCAGCTTGTCTAGCGGGAGGGGTCGTGAGCAGTACTTC
17	TRBV7-3	TRBD2	NA	TRBJ2-1	CASSLSASGRASNEQFF	TGTGCCAGCAGTCTTAGTGCTAGCGGGAGGGCGAGCAATGAGCAGTTCTTC
14	TRBV9	NA	NA	TRBJ1-4	CASSAGGIREKLFF	TGTGCCAGCAGCGCGGGGGGTATTCGGGAAAAACTGTTTTTT
16	TRBV9	NA	NA	TRBJ1-2	CASSVDGGETNYGYTF	TGTGCCAGCAGCGTAGATGGAGGGGAAACTAACTATGGCTACACCTTC
15	TRBV7-8	TRBD1	NA	TRBJ2-7	CASSLARDSSYEQYF	TGTGCCAGCAGCTTAGCCCGGGACAGCTCCTACGAGCAGTACTTC
13	TRBV6-5	NA	NA	TRBJ2-4	CASKLEGGNIQYF	TGTGCCAGCAAGTTGGAAGGGGGAAACATTCAGTACTTC
15	TRBV10-2	NA	NA	TRBJ2-7	CASSESGTENYEQYF	TGCGCCAGCAGTGAAAGCGGGACAGAAAACTACGAGCAGTACTTC
13	TRBV19	NA	NA	TRBJ2-2	CASSADVELELFF	TGTGCCAGTAGTGCCGACGTGGAACTGGAGCTGTTTTTT
15	TRBV20-1	TRBD1	NA	TRBJ2-4	CSARGLQGDGNIQYF	TGCAGTGCTAGAGGTCTACAGGGGGATGGAAACATTCAGTACTTC
15	TRBV12-3/TRBV12-4	NA	many	TRBJ1-4	CASSLGGTGYEKLFF	TGTGCCAGCAGTTTAGGCGGTACAGGCTATGAAAAACTGTTTTTT
13	TRBV12-3/TRBV12-4	NA	few	TRBJ2-7	CASSPDSTYEQYF	TGTGCCAGCAGTCCCGACAGTACCTACGAGCAGTACTTC
15	TRBV3-1	TRBD1	many	TRBJ1-1	CASSPTGAGGTEAFF	TGTGCCAGCAGCCCCACCGGGGCAGGGGGCACTGAAGCTTTCTTT
16	TRBV18	NA	many	TRBJ2-2	CASSPIGTGNTGELFF	TGTGCCAGCTCCCCTATCGGGACGGGGAACACCGGGGAGCTGTTTTTT
19	TRBV11-1	TRBD2	NA	TRBJ2-1	CASSPRVWASGNSYNEQFF	TGTGCCAGCAGCCCCCGGGTTTGGGCTAGCGGGAACTCCTACAATGAGCAGTTCTTC
13	TRBV29-1	TRBD2	few	TRBJ2-7	CSAQRGGTYEQYF	TGCAGCGCCCAGCGGGGGGGAACCTACGAGCAGTACTTC